Detailed here is one T cell receptor beta chain. Antigen unknown. The sample originates from a study of cytomegalovirus exposure and HLA in healthy donors. Germline V gene data show CDR1 as MGHRA and CDR2 as YSYEKL. V dropped 1 base and J dropped 5 bases, with 14 bases sitting between them. There are 15 residues in the CDR3. Study-wide results and caveats: Excluded were some V segments that proved indistinguishable, including TRBV6-2 and TRBV6-3.

The PCR was carried out with 60 Vbeta primers and 13 Jbeta primers. Assay: immunoSEQ multiplex PCR; the TCRdb copy retains only in-frame clones and omits some. Of fewer than 350,000 clones in the sample, roughly 90% were seen once. The sequenced sample consisted of PBMCs. V gene TRBV4-1 combines with J gene TRBJ1-1, with D hard to call. The clonotype comes from a woman aged 18-29 years in good health and CMV-seronegative. CDR3 nucleotides: TGCGCCAGCAGCCAAGTTATGTTGGGAGGGACTGAAGCTTTCTTT. Amino acids: CASSQVMLGGTEAFF.